Reported below is one T cell receptor (beta chain). This entry belongs to a study of blood T cell repertoires in COVID-19. The CDR3 loop spans 14 amino acids. Germline CDR1 and CDR2: SNHLY and FYNNEI. The V gene lost 7 bases and the J gene lost 3 bases, with 15 bases spanning the gap. The repertoire was sequenced with immunoSEQ multiplex PCR; TCRdb's copy has only in-frame clones and lacks some. The data hold over 100,000 clones, with approximately 84% observed a single time. This receptor was identified in a man aged 40-49 years with acute or convalescent COVID-19. The specimen sequenced was peripheral blood. This chain joins TRBV2 and TRBJ1-1, with D maybe TRBD1 (5 bases). The CDR3 region has the DNA TGTGCCAGCATCGAACGGGGGGTCTACACTGAAGCTTTCTTT. Its translation: CASIERGVYTEAFF.